Listed here are 14 T cell receptor beta chains from one sample, sequenced in a study of a mutant IDH1 vaccine in newly diagnosed glioma. Time point in this sample: week 5, during vaccination. Topical imiquimod accompanied each vaccine dose, which consisted of 300 ug of mutant IDH1 20-mer peptide. No antigen is known for these receptors. TCRdb's table, derived via immunoSEQ multiplex PCR, lists solely in-frame clones and lacks some. The table has 40,000 to 65,000 clones, over 75% seen once. This specimen was PBMCs, taken from a glioma patient whose treatment included an IDH1 peptide vaccine. The source of these receptors is a middle-aged woman with glioma.

The V and J genes are TRBV7-8 and TRBJ1-2, with 8 bases that match TRBD1. This CDR3 has 17 residues. The germline CDR1 and CDR2 sequences are SGHVS and FQNEAQ. After removal of 5 bases from V and 1 base from J, the junction contained 12 bases not matched to a gene. The chain's CDR3 is CASSHTGGAPINYGYTF. The CDR3 region has the DNA TGTGCCAGCAGCCATACAGGGGGAGCCCCTATTAACTATGGCTACACCTTC.

The chain uses TRBV7-9 and TRBJ2-7; TRBD1 aligns across 8 bases. Unmatched junction bases numbered 8, after V lost 4 bases and J lost 3 bases. The CDR3 contains 15 residues. Germline V lookup: CDR1 SEHNR, CDR2 FQNEAQ (reference sequence). CDR3 DNA sequence: TGTGCCAGCAGCTCTACAGGACAGGGATACTACGAGCAGTACTTC. Translating it yields CASSSTGQGYYEQYF.

The CDR3 is CASSSGQGLHGYTF. CDR3 sequence (DNA): TGTGCCAGCAGTTCCGGACAGGGGTTACATGGCTACACCTTC. This chain connects TRBV27 to TRBJ1-2; 9 bases are shared with TRBD1. Per the germline V gene, CDR1 is MNHEY and CDR2 is SMNVEV (reference sequence). V lost 4 bases to trimming and J lost 6 bases; unmatched junction nucleotides: 6. CDR3 length: 14 amino acids.

This chain uses TRBV6-1 with TRBJ2-1; the D gene is possibly TRBD2 (5 bases). This CDR3 is built from 14 residues. The germline V and J ends were trimmed by 8 bases and 8 bases, with 19 bases remaining between them. The germline gives CDR1 MNHNS, CDR2 SASEGT. CDR3 nucleotides: TGTGCCAGCCTTTTCGGACTGCTCTTCGATGAGCAGTTCTTC. Translating gives CASLFGLLFDEQFF.

This chain joins TRBV5-1 and TRBJ1-1, with D perhaps TRBD1 (5 bases). Trimming removed 3 bases from V and 0 bases from J, with 9 bases in between. Germline V gene data show CDR1 as SGHRS and CDR2 as YFSETQ. The CDR3 covers 14 residues. The CDR3 here is CASSYDSLNTEAFF. The DNA of the CDR3 is TGCGCCAGCAGCTATGACAGTTTGAACACTGAAGCTTTCTTT. The full variable domain, its missing parts supplied by reference TRBV5-1 and TRBJ1-1, is KAGVTQTPRYLIKTRGQQVTLSCSPISGHRSVSWYQQTPGQGLQFLFEYFSETQRNKGNFPGRFSGRQFSNSRSEMNVSTLELGDSALYLCASSYDSLNTEAFFGQGTRLTVV.

This chain uses TRBV5-6 with TRBJ1-2, with a weak D call TRBD1 (5 bases). Trimming cost V 1 base and J 7 bases, with 11 bases left between them. Germline CDR1 is SGHDT and CDR2 is YYEEEE. The CDR3 length is 13 residues. The CDR3 spells CASSLMGTLGYTF. The CDR3 nucleotides are TGTGCCAGCAGCTTGATGGGGACTCTTGGCTACACCTTC.

This rearrangement joins TRBV2 to TRBJ2-4; maybe TRBD2 (6 bases). Germline CDR1 reads SNHLY; CDR2 reads FYNNEI. Deletions cut 6 bases from V and 0 bases from J, with 9 bases between. The CDR3 contains 14 residues. CDR3 in DNA: TGTGCCAGCAGGGGCGGGGTAGCCAAAAACATTCAGTACTTC. Translation gives CASRGGVAKNIQYF.

The chain has TRBV2 and TRBJ2-3; D not certain. This CDR3 is 15 amino acids long. Per the germline V gene, CDR1 is SNHLY and CDR2 is FYNNEI. The V end lost 5 bases, the J end lost 2 bases, and 14 bases lay between the germline ends. Written as DNA, the CDR3 is TGTGCCAGCAGTCCTATAGGGTTATCCACAGATACGCAGTATTTT. Amino acids: CASSPIGLSTDTQYF.

The chain uses TRBV29-1 and TRBJ2-3; the D gene could be TRBD1 or TRBD2 (6 bases each). V lost 3 bases, J lost 4 bases, and 20 bases lay in between. This CDR3 spans 16 amino acids. Germline values: CDR1 SQVTM, CDR2 ANQGSEA. This CDR3 reads CSVEVAFGGGADTQYF. CDR3 DNA: TGCAGCGTTGAGGTGGCTTTCGGGGGCGGGGCAGATACGCAGTATTTT.

The chain recombines TRBV2 with TRBJ2-1, with D perhaps TRBD2 (5 bases). This CDR3 comprises 13 residues. Trimming cost V 6 bases and J 7 bases, with 13 bases left between them. CDR1 SNHLY and CDR2 FYNNEI come from the germline V gene. The CDR3 sequence: CASRGQTGNEQFF. In DNA form, the CDR3 reads TGTGCCAGCAGGGGTCAAACGGGGAATGAGCAGTTCTTC.

The chain is built from TRBV5-1 and TRBJ1-4, with D possibly matching TRBD1 (6 bases). Per the germline V gene, CDR1 is SGHRS and CDR2 is YFSETQ. The CDR3 contains 16 residues. Trimming took off 2 bases at V and 1 base at J, with 12 bases between the two ends. The CDR3 spells CASSLIKGGTNEKLFF. The DNA for the CDR3 is TGCGCCAGCAGCTTAATTAAAGGGGGAACTAATGAAAAACTGTTTTTT.

This rearrangement joins TRBV25-1 to TRBJ2-7; 7 nucleotides match TRBD1. Trimming at V came to 6 bases and at J to 2 bases, leaving 4 bases not matched to a gene. There are 13 residues in the CDR3. Per germline, CDR1 MGHDK and CDR2 SYGVNS. In nucleotides, the CDR3 is TGTGCCAGCAGGAGCAGGGGGACCTACGAGCAGTACTTC. This encodes CASRSRGTYEQYF.

V usage is TRBV7-2 and J usage is TRBJ2-5; TRBD2 is a possible D gene (5 bases). CDR3 length equals 13 residues. V was trimmed by 3 bases and J by 5 bases, leaving 10 bases between them. CDR1 and CDR2 from the germline V gene are SGHTA and FQGNSA. The CDR3 DNA reads as TGTGCCAGCAGCTTCCTCGGGGTCGAGACCCAGTACTTC. Protein product: CASSFLGVETQYF.

This rearrangement joins TRBV6-1 to TRBJ2-7; TRBD2 agrees at 7 bases. This CDR3 contains 14 residues. V was clipped by 4 bases and J by 0 bases; unmatched bases: 3. CDR1 is MNHNS, CDR2 SASEGT, per germline. The CDR3 here is CASSVGDYSYEQYF. The CDR3 bases are TGTGCCAGCAGTGTTGGGGACTACTCCTACGAGCAGTACTTC.